This record looks at one T cell receptor (beta chain) sequence and its context. The data were produced by immunoSEQ multiplex PCR, yet TCRdb's version contains in-frame clones alone and is incomplete. The table records 100,000 or so clones, roughly 92% of them present only once. The sample is drawn from a study of blood T cell repertoires in COVID-19. On the study more broadly: There were acute and convalescent COVID-19 samples, and they came from the United States, Italy and Spain. T cells, B-cell-depleted T cells, or PBMCs supplied cDNA or gDNA.

This CDR3 has 15 amino acids. Trimming left V 0 bases short and J 4 bases short, with 14 bases between. Germline lookup yields CDR1 SGDLS and CDR2 YYNGEE. The chain has TRBV9 and TRBJ2-7; D may be TRBD1 (6 bases). The source of this sequence is a man between 65 and 85 years old with acute or convalescent COVID-19. The sample taken for sequencing was peripheral blood. CDR3 sequence: CASSVAPGDRYEQYF. In DNA, the CDR3 is TGTGCCAGCAGCGTAGCCCCAGGGGATCGGTACGAGCAGTACTTC.